These T cell receptor beta chains were read from a single sample in a study of cytomegalovirus exposure and HLA in healthy donors. Profiling relied on immunoSEQ multiplex PCR, and the TCRdb table lists in-frame clones only, not all of them. The sample carries about 150,000 clones, roughly 74% recorded once. The specimen was PBMCs. The source is a man between 18 and 29 years old in good health and CMV-seronegative. CDR3s leave out the opening cysteine and the closing phenylalanine or tryptophan.

J | V | CDR3
TRBJ1-6 | TRBV6-5 | ASIPYSSYNSPLH
TRBJ1-3 | TRBV4-3 | ASSQTRTGLDTIY
TRBJ1-2 | TRBV4-3 | ASSQDWFSAGNDGYT
TRBJ2-7 | TRBV30 | AWSAGTGYEQY
TRBJ1-5 | TRBV7-8 | ASSLAKRGQPQH
TRBJ1-5 | TRBV28 | ASSSGRGPQH
TRBJ2-3 | TRBV7-6 | ASSGRLGLAGSTDTQY
TRBJ2-1 | TRBV7-6 | ASSPLTLAGGHEQF
TRBJ2-5 | TRBV5-1 | ASSLGQGEKETQY
TRBJ1-2 | TRBV14 | ASSPLYTGGYT
TRBJ1-2 | TRBV7-8 | ASSLGGPYGYT
TRBJ1-2 | TRBV7-2 | ASSSDRGQGGYT
TRBJ1-1 | TRBV27 | ASSPTGAEAF
TRBJ1-5 | TRBV6-6 | ASSRQAQNQPQH
TRBJ1-5 | TRBV19 | ASSTLQGDSNQPQH
TRBJ1-2 | TRBV23-1 | ASSQKPTGGRSYGYT
TRBJ1-3 | TRBV9 | ASSTLTDSGNTIY
TRBJ1-1 | TRBV7-9 | ASSLAHGAMNTEAF
TRBJ2-2 | TRBV4-3 | ASSQAGGPIGELF
NA | TRBV18 | ASSPALYEQY
TRBJ2-5 | TRBV14 | ASSQDWTSGEQESQY
TRBJ1-3 | TRBV5-1 | ASNLAQVSSGNTIY
TRBJ1-2 | TRBV13 | ASSLGPAGGAGYNGYT
TRBJ2-7 | TRBV5-8 | ASSRGRTYEQY
TRBJ2-6 | TRBV13 | ASSLTEISGANVLT
TRBJ1-1 | TRBV5-4 | ASSLKGSGGRTEAF
TRBJ2-5 | TRBV11-2 | ASSSTGLETQY
TRBJ2-2 | TRBV7-6 | ASSAGLGRGAGELF
TRBJ1-1 | TRBV5-8 | ASSLPGSLTEAF
TRBJ2-2 | TRBV5-1 | ASSATENTGELF
TRBJ2-2 | TRBV15 | ATSGTRTANTGELF
TRBJ2-1 | TRBV5-1 | ASSSGLAGFAGGEQF
TRBJ2-5 | TRBV19 | ASSMVPPVPQY
TRBJ1-5 | TRBV28 | ASSRDRAQH
TRBJ2-5 | TRBV19 | ASSTEGGGLAETQY
TRBJ1-1 | TRBV2 | ASSSTGRTEAF
TRBJ2-5 | TRBV27 | ASTATSGGGGETQY
TRBJ1-1 | TRBV4-1 | ASSQIQGEAF
TRBJ2-3 | TRBV9 | ASSVGVSSTDTQY
TRBJ2-7 | TRBV27 | ASSSLGGSSYEQY
TRBJ1-6 | TRBV19 | ASTPPGRQGNSPLH
TRBJ2-5 | TRBV6-5 | ASSRGGIAGETQY
TRBJ1-1 | TRBV18 | ASSLRQGVTNTEAF
TRBJ2-1 | TRBV11-2 | ASNSGGPLRNNEQF
TRBJ1-4 | TRBV6-1 | ASSGQGAEVNEKLF
TRBJ2-2 | TRBV2 | ASGRGGSSAGELF
TRBJ1-5 | TRBV7-9 | ASSSGRVGQPQH
TRBJ1-1 | TRBV4-3 | ASSQDRRTSNTEAF
TRBJ2-1 | TRBV7-2 | ASSLGRDRDQF
TRBJ1-3 | TRBV7-2 | ASSLAGRLQNTIY
TRBJ1-2 | TRBV5-5 | ASSLSFRDMDGYT
TRBJ2-2 | TRBV4-3 | ASSQDLTSGLTGELF
TRBJ1-4 | TRBV5-8 | ASSLVGVSTNEKLF
TRBJ1-1 | TRBV19 | ASSIVEGQAGEAF
TRBJ2-5 | TRBV2 | ASRRGDRSQETQY
TRBJ2-7 | TRBV28 | ASSPTGGRSYEQY
TRBJ2-5 | TRBV7-9 | ASSIQGIRETQY
TRBJ1-1 | TRBV4-3 | ASSQDYLTGGAGNTEAF
TRBJ2-5 | TRBV6-5 | ASSYYLTGGEETQY
TRBJ2-5 | TRBV7-6 | ASTGRPDQETQY